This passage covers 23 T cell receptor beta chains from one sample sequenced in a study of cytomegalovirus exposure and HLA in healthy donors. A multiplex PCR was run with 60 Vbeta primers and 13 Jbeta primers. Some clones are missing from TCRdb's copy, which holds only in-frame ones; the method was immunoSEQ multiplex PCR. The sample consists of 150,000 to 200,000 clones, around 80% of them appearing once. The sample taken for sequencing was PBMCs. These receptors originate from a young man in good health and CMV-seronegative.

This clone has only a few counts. The CDR3 coding sequence is TGTGCCAGCAGCCAAGATCAGTGGTACTACGAGCAGTACTTC. The encoded protein is CASSQDQWYYEQYF. This rearrangement joins TRBV4-2 to TRBJ2-7; D remains unclear. Germline CDR1 is LGHNA and CDR2 is YNFKEQ. There are 14 residues in the CDR3. Trimming took off 0 bases at V and 3 bases at J, with 9 bases between the two ends.

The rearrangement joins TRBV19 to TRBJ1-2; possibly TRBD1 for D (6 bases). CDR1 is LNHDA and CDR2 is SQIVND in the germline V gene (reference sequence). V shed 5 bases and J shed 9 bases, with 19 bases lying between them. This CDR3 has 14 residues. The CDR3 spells CASSEQGKSRRYTF. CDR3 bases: TGTGCCAGTAGTGAACAGGGTAAGAGCCGGCGCTACACCTTC.

CDR3 in DNA: TGTGCCAGCAGTGAAGCGGCGGGGTTGGCGGATACGCAGTATTTT. Protein: CASSEAAGLADTQYF. The chain is built from TRBV6-1 and TRBJ2-3; possible D gene TRBD2, 6 bases. The germline CDR1 and CDR2 sequences are MNHNS and SASEGT. Trimming cost V 0 bases and J 6 bases, with 13 bases left between them. This CDR3 has 15 residues.

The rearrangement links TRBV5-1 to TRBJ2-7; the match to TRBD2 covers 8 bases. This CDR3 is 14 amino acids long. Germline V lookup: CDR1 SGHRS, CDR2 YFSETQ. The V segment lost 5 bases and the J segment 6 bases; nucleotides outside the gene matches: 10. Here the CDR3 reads CASSSSGRNTEQYF. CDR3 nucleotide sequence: TGCGCCAGCAGTTCCAGCGGGAGAAACACCGAGCAGTACTTC.

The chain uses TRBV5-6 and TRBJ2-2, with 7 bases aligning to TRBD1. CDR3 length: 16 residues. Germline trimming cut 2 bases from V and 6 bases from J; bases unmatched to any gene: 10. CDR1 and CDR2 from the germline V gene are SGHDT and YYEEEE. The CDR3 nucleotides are TGTGCCAGCAGCTTTCGGACAGGCAGTTTTGCCGGGGAGCTGTTTTTT. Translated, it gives CASSFRTGSFAGELFF.

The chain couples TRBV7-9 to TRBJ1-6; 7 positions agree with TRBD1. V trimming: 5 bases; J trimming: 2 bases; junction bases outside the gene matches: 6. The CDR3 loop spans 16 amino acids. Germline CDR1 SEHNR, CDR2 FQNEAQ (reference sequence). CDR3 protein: CASSRKGATYNSPLHF. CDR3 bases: TGTGCCAGCAGCAGAAAGGGGGCCACCTATAATTCACCCCTCCACTTT. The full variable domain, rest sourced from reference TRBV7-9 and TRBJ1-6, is DTGVSQNPRHKITKRGQNVTFRCDPISEHNRLYWYRQTLGQGPEFLTYFQNEAQLEKSRLLSDRFSAERPKGSFSTLEIQRTEQGDSAMYLCASSRKGATYNSPLHFGNGTRLTVT.

The CDR3 coding sequence is TGTGCCTGGAGTGTACCCACTAGTCGGGGTTCACCCCTCCACTTT. Its translation: CAWSVPTSRGSPLHF. This chain connects TRBV30 to TRBJ1-6; D gene unclear. V was cut by 0 bases and J by 9 bases, with 15 bases left in between. Per germline, CDR1 GTSNPN and CDR2 SVGIG (reference sequence). The CDR3 extends over 15 amino acids.

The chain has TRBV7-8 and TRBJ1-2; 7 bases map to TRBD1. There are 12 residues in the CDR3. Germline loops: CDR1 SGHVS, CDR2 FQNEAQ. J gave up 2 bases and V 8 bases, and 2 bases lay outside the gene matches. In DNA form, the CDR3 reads TGTGCCAGCCGACAGGGCAACTATGGCTACACCTTC. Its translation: CASRQGNYGYTF.

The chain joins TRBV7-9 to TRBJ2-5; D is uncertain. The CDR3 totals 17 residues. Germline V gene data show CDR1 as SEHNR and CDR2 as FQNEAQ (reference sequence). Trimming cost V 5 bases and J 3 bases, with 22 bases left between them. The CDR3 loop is CASSPLGTSILKETQYF. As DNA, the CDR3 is TGTGCCAGCAGCCCCCTCGGTACCTCAATATTGAAAGAGACCCAGTACTTC.

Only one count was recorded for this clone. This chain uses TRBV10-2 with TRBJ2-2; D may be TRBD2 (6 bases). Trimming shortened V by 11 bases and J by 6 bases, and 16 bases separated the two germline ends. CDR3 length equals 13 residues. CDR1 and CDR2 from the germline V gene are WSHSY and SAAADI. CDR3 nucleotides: TGCGCCGGAGGGGACCGTTCGGCCGGGGAGCTGTTTTTT. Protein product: CAGGDRSAGELFF.

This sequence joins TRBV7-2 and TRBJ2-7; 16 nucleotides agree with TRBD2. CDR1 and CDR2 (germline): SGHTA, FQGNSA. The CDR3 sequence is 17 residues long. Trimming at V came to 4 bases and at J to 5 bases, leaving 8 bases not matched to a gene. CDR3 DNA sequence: TGTGCCAGCAGCTCGCAACCCGGGACTAGCGGGAGGGACGAGCAGTACTTC. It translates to CASSSQPGTSGRDEQYF.

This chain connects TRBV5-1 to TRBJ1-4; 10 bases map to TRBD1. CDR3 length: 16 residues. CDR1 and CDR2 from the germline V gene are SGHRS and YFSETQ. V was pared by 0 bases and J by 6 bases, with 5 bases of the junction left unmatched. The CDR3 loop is CASSLGDRGGDEKLFF. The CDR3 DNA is TGCGCCAGCAGCTTGGGGGACAGGGGAGGAGATGAAAAACTGTTTTTT.

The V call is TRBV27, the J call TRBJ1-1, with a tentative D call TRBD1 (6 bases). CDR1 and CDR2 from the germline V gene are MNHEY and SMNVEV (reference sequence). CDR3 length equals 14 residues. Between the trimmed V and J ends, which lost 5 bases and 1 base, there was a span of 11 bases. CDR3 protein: CASSGPTGNTEAFF. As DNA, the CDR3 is TGTGCCAGCAGTGGCCCGACAGGGAACACTGAAGCTTTCTTT.

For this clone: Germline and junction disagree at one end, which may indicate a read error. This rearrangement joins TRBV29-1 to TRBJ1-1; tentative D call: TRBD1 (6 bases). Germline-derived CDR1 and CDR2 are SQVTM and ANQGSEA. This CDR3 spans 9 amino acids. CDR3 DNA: TGCAGCGTTGACAACAGGGACGTATTT. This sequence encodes CSVDNRDVF.

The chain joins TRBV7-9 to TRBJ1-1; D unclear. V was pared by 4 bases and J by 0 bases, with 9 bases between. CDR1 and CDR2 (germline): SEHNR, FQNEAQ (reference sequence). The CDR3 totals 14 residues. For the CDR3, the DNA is TGTGCCAGCAGCTCCCCCCCCATGAACACTGAAGCTTTCTTT. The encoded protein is CASSSPPMNTEAFF.

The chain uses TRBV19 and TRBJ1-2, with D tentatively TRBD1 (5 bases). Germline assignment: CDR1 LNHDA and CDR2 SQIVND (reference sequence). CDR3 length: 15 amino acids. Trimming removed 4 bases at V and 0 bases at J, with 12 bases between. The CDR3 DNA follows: TGTGCCAGTAGTAGTGTCGGGGGTGCTAACTATGGCTACACCTTC. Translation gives CASSSVGGANYGYTF.

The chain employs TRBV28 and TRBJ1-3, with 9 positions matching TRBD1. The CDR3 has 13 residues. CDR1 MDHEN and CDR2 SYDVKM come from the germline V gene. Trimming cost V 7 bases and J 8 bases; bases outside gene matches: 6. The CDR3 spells CASTPGQGYTIYF. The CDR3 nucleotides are TGTGCCAGCACCCCGGGACAGGGATACACCATATATTTT.

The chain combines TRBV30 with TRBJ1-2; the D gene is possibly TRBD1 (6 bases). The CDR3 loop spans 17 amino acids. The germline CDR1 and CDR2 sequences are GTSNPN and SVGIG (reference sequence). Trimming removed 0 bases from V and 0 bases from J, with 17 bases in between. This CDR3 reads CAWSVRGSTPTNYGYTF. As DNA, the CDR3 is TGTGCCTGGAGTGTCAGGGGATCAACCCCAACTAACTATGGCTACACCTTC.

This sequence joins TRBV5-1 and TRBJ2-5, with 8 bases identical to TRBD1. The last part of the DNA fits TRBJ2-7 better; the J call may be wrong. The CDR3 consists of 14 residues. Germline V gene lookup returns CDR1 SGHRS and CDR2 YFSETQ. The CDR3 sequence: CASSPTGASYEQYF. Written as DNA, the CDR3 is TGCGCCAGCAGCCCGACAGGGGCGTCCTACGAGCAGTACTTC.

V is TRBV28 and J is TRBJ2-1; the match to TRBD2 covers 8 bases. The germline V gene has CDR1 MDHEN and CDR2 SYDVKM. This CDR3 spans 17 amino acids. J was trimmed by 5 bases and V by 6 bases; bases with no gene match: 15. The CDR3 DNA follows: TGTGCCAGCAGGAGCCCCTCTTTCGCGGGGGGAAACAATGAGCAGTTCTTC. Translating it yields CASRSPSFAGGNNEQFF.

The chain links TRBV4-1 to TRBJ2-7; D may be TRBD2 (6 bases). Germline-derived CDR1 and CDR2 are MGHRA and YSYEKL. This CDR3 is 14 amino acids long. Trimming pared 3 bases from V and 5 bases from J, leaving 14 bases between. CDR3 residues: CASSQRGTGDEQYF. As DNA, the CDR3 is TGCGCCAGCAGCCAGAGGGGTACGGGAGACGAGCAGTACTTC.

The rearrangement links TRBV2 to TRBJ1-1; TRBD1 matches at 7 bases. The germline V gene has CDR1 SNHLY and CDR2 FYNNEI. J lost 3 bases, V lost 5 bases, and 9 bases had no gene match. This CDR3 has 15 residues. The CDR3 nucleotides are TGTGCCAGCAGTTTGCTACAGGGGCGGGACACTGAAGCTTTCTTT. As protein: CASSLLQGRDTEAFF. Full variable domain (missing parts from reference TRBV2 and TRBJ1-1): EPEVTQTPSHQVTQMGQEVILRCVPISNHLYFYWYRQILGQKVEFLVSFYNNEISEKSEIFDDQFSVERPDGSNFTLKIRSTKLEDSAMYFCASSLLQGRDTEAFFGQGTRLTVV.

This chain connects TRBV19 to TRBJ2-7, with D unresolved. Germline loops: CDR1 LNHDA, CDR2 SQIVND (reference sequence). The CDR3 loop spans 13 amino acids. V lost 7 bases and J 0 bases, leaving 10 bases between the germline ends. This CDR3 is CASTPGDSYEQYF. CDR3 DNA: TGTGCCAGTACTCCCGGAGACTCCTACGAGCAGTACTTC.